Reported below is one TCR beta chain. This clone was seen a few times. It has no known antigen specificity. Within one base of it there is no much larger clone, and no base qualities were kept. Donors formed part of the validation cohort, which comprised 95 to 150 subjects and was distinct from the first cohort of 550 to 850 subjects. This sample is drawn from a study of cytomegalovirus exposure and HLA in healthy donors (dated by TCRdb to 2016 to 2017). For the wider study: According to a later analysis, the approximately 120 validation repertoires were produced on the same platform as the roughly 700 repertoires of the first cohort. In addition to the first cohort of 666 subjects, a separate validation cohort of approximately 110 different subjects was used. To predict cytomegalovirus infection status, the study brought together high-throughput TCR immunosequencing, statistical association of individual TCRs with disease status, and machine learning. The study aimed to test whether cataloging public T cell receptors could reveal signatures of past pathogen exposure.

Via the germline V gene, CDR1 is MNHEY and CDR2 SVGAGI. Spanning cysteine to phenylalanine, the CDR3 consists of 13 amino acids. CDR3 DNA is the only sequence kept; it has 39 bases, read in frame from the first base. The V end loses 4 bases and the J end loses 1 base, and a stretch of 7 bases separates them. Broad study findings and their caveats: It was suggested by the authors that the approach could potentially be generalized to other disease states and immunological phenotypes. Most TCR sequences were seen in very few donors, while some public TCRs were found in many individuals. A total of 164 TCR beta chains were listed by the study as associated with cytomegalovirus. Subsequent analysis determined that TCRs grouped into clusters in the first cohort also showed a tendency toward co-occurrence across the approximately 120 validation repertoires, and 85% to 95% of cluster scores exceeded 0. In vitro tests confirmed that a few of the cytomegalovirus-associated TCR beta chains recognize cytomegalovirus antigens. The classifier was reported to diagnose cytomegalovirus status with high specificity and sensitivity in both the original and validation cohorts. A later analysis lacked HLA typing for the validation cohort, so it scored co-occurrence in that cohort across all 110 or so repertoires.

Libraries were made using the immunoSEQ multiplex PCR assay. The study's own analysis went as follows. A statistical classification framework was built to diagnose cytomegalovirus status from the catalog of TCR beta chain sequences. TCRdb took this table from immuneACCESS and kept in-frame rearrangements with V and J called. Such tables lack part of the clones; where checked against another copy, unresolved V genes explain under half of the gap, and the rest is unexplained. Clone size and V and J calls were adopted from that table, with D and trimming inferred from the DNA. For this sample the table gives 140,000 or so clones, of which around 90% were detected only once. 3.5% to 5% of the sample is held by the ten biggest clonotypes.

The chain is encoded by TRBV6-5 joined to TRBJ1-1; a tentative D match to TRBD1 spans 6 bases. The receptor was derived from a man aged 18 to 29 in good health and CMV-seropositive. The sequenced sample was PBMCs. At the DNA level, the sequence is TGTGCCAGCAGTTGGGGACAGAACACTGAAGCTTTCTTT. This is translated as CASSWGQNTEAFF.